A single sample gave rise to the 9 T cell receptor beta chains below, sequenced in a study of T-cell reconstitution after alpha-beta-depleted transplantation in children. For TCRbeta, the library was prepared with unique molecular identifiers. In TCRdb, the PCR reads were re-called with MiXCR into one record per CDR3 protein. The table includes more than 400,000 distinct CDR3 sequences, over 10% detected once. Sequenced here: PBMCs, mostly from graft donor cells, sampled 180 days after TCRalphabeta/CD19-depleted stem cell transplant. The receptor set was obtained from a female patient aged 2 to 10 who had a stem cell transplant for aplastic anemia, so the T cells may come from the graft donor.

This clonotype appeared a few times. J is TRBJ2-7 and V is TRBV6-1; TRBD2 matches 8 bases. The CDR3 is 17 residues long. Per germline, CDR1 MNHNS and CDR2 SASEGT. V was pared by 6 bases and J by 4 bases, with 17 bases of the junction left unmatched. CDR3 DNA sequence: TGTGCCAGCAGCCTTCGGGGGGGCAATTTCAATAGTTACGAGCAGTACGTC. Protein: CASSLRGGNFNSYEQYV.

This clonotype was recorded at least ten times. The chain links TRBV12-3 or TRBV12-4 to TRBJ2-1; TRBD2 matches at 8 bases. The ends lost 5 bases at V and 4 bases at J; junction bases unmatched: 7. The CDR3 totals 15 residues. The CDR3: CASSTTGTSYNEQFF. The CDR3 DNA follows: TGTGCCAGCAGTACTACCGGGACTAGTTACAATGAGCAGTTCTTC.

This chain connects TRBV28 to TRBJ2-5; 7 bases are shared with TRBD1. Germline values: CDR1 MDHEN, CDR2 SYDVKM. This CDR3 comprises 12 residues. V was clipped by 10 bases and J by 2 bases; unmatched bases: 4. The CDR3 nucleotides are TGTGCCACCGGGGACAGACAAGAGACCCAGTACTTC. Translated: CATGDRQETQYF.

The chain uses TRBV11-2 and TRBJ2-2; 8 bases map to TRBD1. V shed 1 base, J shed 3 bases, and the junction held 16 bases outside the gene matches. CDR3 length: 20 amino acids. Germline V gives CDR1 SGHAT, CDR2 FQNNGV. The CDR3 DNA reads TGTGCCAGCAGCTTAGTCAGCCGGGACAGGAACACGTCGCACACCGGGGAGCTGTTTTTT. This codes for CASSLVSRDRNTSHTGELFF.

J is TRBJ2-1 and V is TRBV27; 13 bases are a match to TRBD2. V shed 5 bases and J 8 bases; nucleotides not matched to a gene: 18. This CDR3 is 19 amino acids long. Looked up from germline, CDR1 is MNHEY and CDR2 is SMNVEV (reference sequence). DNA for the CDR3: TGTGCCAGCAGTAGCGGGACGGAGCTCGGACTAGCGGGAGTCCATGAGCAGTTCTTC. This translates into CASSSGTELGLAGVHEQFF.

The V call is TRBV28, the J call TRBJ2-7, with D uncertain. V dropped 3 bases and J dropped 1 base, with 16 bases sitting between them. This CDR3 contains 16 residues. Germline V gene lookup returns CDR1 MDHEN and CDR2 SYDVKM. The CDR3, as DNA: TGTGCCAGCAGTTTTTGGTCAGACACCTTTTCCTACGAGCAGTACTTC. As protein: CASSFWSDTFSYEQYF. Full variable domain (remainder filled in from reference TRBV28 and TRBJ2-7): DVKVTQSSRYLVKRTGEKVFLECVQDMDHENMFWYRQDPGLGLRLIYFSYDVKMKEKGDIPEGYSVSREKKERFSLILESASTNQTSMYLCASSFWSDTFSYEQYFGPGTRLTVT.

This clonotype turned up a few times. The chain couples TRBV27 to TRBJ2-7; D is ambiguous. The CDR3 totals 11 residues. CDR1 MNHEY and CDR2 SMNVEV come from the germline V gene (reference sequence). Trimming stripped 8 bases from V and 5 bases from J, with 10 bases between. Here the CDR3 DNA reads TGTGCCAGCGGACGCAGTCACGAGCAGTACGTC. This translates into CASGRSHEQYV.

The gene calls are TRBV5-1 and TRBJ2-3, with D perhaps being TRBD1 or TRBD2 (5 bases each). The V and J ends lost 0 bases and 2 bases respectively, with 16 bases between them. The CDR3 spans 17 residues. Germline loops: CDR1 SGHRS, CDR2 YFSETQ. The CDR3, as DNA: TGCGCCAGCAGCTTGGTATCGGGGACCGTATTCACAGATACGCAGTATTTT. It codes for CASSLVSGTVFTDTQYF.

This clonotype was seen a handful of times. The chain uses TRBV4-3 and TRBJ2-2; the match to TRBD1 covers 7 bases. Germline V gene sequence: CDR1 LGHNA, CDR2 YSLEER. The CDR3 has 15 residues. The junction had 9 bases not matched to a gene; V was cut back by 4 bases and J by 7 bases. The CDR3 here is CASSRRQGGNGELFF. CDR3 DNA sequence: TGCGCCAGCAGCCGACGACAGGGTGGGAACGGGGAGCTGTTTTTT.